This section outlines one T cell receptor beta chain sequence together with its context. Antigen: not known. This entry comes from a study of beta chain features in type 1 diabetes. Findings and caveats of the study: Reduced insertions and increased deletions marked VDJ junctions in type 1 diabetes patients. A moderate, significant TCRB CDR3 shortening appeared in type 1 diabetes across four CD4+ subsets.

The CDR3 has 12 amino acids. V dropped 6 bases and J dropped 8 bases, with 11 bases sitting between them. Germline loops: CDR1 MDHEN, CDR2 SYDVKM. Via the markers CD45RO/CCR7/CD25/CD127/CD95/CD27, stem cell-like memory, regulatory, central memory and naive CD4+ cells were sorted. The authors reverse transcribed all of the isolated RNA, so sequencing captured expressed TCRB transcripts. Naive, central memory and regulatory T cell samples yielded around 3.9 million reads on average. The method was immunoSEQ multiplex PCR; TCRdb's version includes in-frame clones alone and lacks a portion of them. This table has hundreds of thousands of clones, about 63% appearing once.

Sequenced material: naive CD4+ T cells from blood. The chain couples TRBV28 to TRBJ2-4; D is ambiguous. This clonotype was sampled from a man aged 25-40 years in good health. The CDR3 nucleotides read TGTGCCAGCAGGGAAGATGTGGACATTCAGTACTTC. Encoded protein: CASREDVDIQYF.